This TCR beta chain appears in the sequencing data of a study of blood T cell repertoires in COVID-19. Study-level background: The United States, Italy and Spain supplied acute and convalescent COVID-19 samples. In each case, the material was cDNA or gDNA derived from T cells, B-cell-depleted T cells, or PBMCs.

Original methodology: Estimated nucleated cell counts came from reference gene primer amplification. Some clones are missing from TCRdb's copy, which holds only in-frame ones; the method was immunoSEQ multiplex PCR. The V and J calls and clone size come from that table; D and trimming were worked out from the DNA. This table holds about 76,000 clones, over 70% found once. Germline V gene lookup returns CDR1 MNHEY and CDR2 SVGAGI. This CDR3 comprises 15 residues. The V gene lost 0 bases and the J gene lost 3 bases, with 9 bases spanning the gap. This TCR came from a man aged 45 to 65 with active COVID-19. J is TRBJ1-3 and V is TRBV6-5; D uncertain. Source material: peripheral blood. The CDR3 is CASSYSMGGGNTIYF. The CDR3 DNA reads TGTGCCAGCAGTTACTCGATGGGAGGTGGAAACACCATATATTTT.